These 9 T cell receptor beta chains were sequenced from one sample in a study of shared clonotypes between healthy human individuals. Using immunoSEQ multiplex PCR, the repertoire was profiled, and TCRdb retains in-frame clones only, with some absent. The data show about 2.1 million clones, with over 85% seen just once and 1.5% to 2% held by the top ten. Positively selected for CCR7, the CD45RO-negative cells used as naive CD8 cells excluded terminally differentiated effector memory CD45RA+ cells. The sequenced sample consisted of naive CD8+ T cells from PBMCs. Receptors originate from a man between 18 and 29 years old in good health. Some clones in this sample may be carry-over from other donors' samples.

This clone was seen once. V is TRBV5-1 and J is TRBJ2-7; D ambiguous. Trimming removed 7 bases from V and 2 bases from J, with 13 bases in between. The germline CDR1 and CDR2 sequences are SGHRS and YFSETQ. CDR3 length: 13 amino acids. CDR3 nucleotides: TGCGCCAGCTCGATCAGGCCGCCCTACGAGCAGTACTTC. Translated, it gives CASSIRPPYEQYF. The whole variable domain, filled in from reference TRBV5-1 and TRBJ2-7, reads KAGVTQTPRYLIKTRGQQVTLSCSPISGHRSVSWYQQTPGQGLQFLFEYFSETQRNKGNFPGRFSGRQFSNSRSEMNVSTLELGDSALYLCASSIRPPYEQYFGPGTRLTVT.

The CDR3 coding sequence is TGTGCCAGCATAATAGGGTACGAGCAGTACTTC. Encoded protein: CASIIGYEQYF. The chain is built from TRBV2 and TRBJ2-7; D gene ambiguous. This CDR3 spans 11 amino acids. V was pared by 7 bases and J by 4 bases, with 8 bases between. Germline V gene sequence: CDR1 SNHLY, CDR2 FYNNEI.

The genes are TRBV2 and TRBJ2-2; 12 nucleotides match TRBD2. The CDR3 runs 18 residues. Germline V gives CDR1 SNHLY, CDR2 FYNNEI. J was trimmed by 5 bases and V by 6 bases; bases with no gene match: 13. The CDR3 DNA sequence: TGTGCCAGCAGCGATCCTAGCGGGAGGGCCATGAGTACCGGGGAGCTGTTTTTT. Protein product: CASSDPSGRAMSTGELFF.

The chain combines TRBV7-9 with TRBJ1-1; D is possibly TRBD1 (6 bases). The germline gives CDR1 SEHNR, CDR2 FQNEAQ (reference sequence). The V end was cut by 8 bases, the J end by 4 bases, with 14 bases between. The CDR3 has 13 amino acids. CDR3: CASVQGLSTEAFF. The CDR3 coding sequence is TGTGCCAGCGTACAGGGTCTGAGCACTGAAGCTTTCTTT.

V is TRBV7-2 and J is TRBJ2-7; maybe TRBD2 (5 bases). CDR1 is SGHTA and CDR2 is FQGNSA in the germline V gene. There are 15 residues in the CDR3. Trimming cost V 1 base and J 5 bases, with 15 bases left between them. The CDR3 DNA is TGTGCCAGCAGCTTAGAGTACCTAGGTAGCGACGAGCAGTACTTC. This translates into CASSLEYLGSDEQYF. Full variable domain (remainder filled in from reference TRBV7-2 and TRBJ2-7): GAGVSQSPSNKVTEKGKDVELRCDPISGHTALYWYRQSLGQGLEFLIYFQGNSAPDKSGLPSDRFSAERTGGSVSTLTIQRTQQEDSAVYLCASSLEYLGSDEQYFGPGTRLTVT.

This sequence joins TRBV27 and TRBJ2-7; D might be TRBD1 (6 bases). V gave up 8 bases and J gave up 0 bases, with 11 bases separating them. Germline-derived CDR1 and CDR2 are MNHEY and SMNVEV (reference sequence). The CDR3 runs to 13 residues. This CDR3 is CASAWGRSYEQYF. CDR3 DNA sequence: TGTGCCAGCGCCTGGGGGCGCTCCTACGAGCAGTACTTC.

This rearrangement joins TRBV4-1 to TRBJ2-7; 7 bases agree with TRBD2. V gave up 1 base and J gave up 2 bases; unmatched junction bases: 5. The CDR3 covers 15 residues. Germline lookup yields CDR1 MGHRA and CDR2 YSYEKL. DNA of the CDR3: TGCGCCAGCAGCCAAGCCGTAGCGGGTACCTACGAGCAGTACTTC. This gives the protein CASSQAVAGTYEQYF.

In its sample, this clone was seen once. This chain joins TRBV7-3 and TRBJ1-1; D unresolved. The CDR3 is made up of 15 amino acids. Germline V gene data show CDR1 as SGHTA and CDR2 as FQGTGA. Deletions cut 1 base from V and 3 bases from J, with 12 bases between. The CDR3 DNA reads as TGTGCCAGCAGCTTAAGTCACCAATGGGACACTGAAGCTTTCTTT. Translated, it gives CASSLSHQWDTEAFF.

This clone has just one count. J is TRBJ2-5 and V is TRBV7-2, with 8 bases that match TRBD1. In germline, CDR1 is SGHTA, CDR2 FQGNSA. The CDR3 is 17 residues long. V shed 5 bases and J 5 bases; nucleotides not matched to a gene: 16. CDR3 sequence reads: CASSTPQGAALRETQYF. CDR3 DNA: TGTGCCAGCAGCACACCCCAGGGGGCGGCTTTACGGGAGACCCAGTACTTC.